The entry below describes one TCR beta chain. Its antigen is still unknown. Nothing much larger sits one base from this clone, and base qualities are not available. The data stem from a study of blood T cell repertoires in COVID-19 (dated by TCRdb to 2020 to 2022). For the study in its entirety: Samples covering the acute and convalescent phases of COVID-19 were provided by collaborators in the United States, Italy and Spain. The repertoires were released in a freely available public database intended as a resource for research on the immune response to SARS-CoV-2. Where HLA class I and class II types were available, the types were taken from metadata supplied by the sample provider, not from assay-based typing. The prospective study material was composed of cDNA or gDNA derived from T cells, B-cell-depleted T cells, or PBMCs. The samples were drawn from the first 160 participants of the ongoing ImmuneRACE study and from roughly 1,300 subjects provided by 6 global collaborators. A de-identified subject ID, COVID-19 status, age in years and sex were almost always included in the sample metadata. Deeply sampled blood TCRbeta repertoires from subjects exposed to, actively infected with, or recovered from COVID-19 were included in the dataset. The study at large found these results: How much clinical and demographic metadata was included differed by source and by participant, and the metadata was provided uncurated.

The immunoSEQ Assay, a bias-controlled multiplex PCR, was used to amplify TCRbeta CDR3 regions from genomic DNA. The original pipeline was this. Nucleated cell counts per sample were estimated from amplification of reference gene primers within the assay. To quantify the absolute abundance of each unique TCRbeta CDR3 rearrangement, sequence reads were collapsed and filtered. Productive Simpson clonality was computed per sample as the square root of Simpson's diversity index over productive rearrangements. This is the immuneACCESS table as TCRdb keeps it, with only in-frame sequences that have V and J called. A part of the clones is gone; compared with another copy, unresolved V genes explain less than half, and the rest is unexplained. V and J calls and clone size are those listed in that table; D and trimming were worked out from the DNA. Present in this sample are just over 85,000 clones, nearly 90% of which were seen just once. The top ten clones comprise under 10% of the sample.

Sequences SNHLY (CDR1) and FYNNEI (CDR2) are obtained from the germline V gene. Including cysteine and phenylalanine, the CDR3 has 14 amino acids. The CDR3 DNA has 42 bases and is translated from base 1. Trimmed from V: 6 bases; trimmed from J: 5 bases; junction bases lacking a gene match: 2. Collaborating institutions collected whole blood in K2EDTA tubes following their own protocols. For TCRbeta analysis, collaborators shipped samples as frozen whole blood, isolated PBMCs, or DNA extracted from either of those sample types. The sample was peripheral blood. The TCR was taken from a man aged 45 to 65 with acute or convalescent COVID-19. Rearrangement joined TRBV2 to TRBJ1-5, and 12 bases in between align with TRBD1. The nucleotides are TGTGCCAGCAGGGGACAGGGGGCTGATCAGCCCCAGCATTTT. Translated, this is CASRGQGADQPQHF.